These 8 T cell receptor beta chains were all obtained from the same sample, sequenced in a study of graft-versus-host responses after intestinal transplantation. Their recognized antigens are unknown. Here immunoSEQ multiplex PCR was the method, and the copy in TCRdb shows in-frame clones only, minus some. Among about 110,000 clones listed, 80% to 95% were seen once. The specimen comprised unstimulated CD8+ T cells sorted from spleen or lymph node cells, sampled before intestinal transplant. Source of these receptors: a human donor who received an intestinal transplant.

The V and J genes are TRBV4-1 and TRBJ2-1; no firm D call. The length of the CDR3 is 11 residues. Germline CDR1 reads MGHRA; CDR2 reads YSYEKL. V lost 0 bases and J 9 bases, leaving 3 bases between the germline ends. CDR3 loop: CASSQEFEQFF. DNA of the CDR3: TGCGCCAGCAGCCAAGAATTTGAGCAGTTCTTC.

This clone has only one observation. V and J are TRBV2 and TRBJ2-2; D ambiguous. CDR1 is SNHLY and CDR2 is FYNNEI in the germline V gene. Trimming took off 6 bases at V and 4 bases at J, with 9 bases between the two ends. This CDR3 comprises 13 residues. CDR3 residues: CASRGIFTGELFF. The CDR3 DNA reads TGTGCCAGCAGGGGTATCTTCACCGGGGAGCTGTTTTTT.

The V call is TRBV5-1, the J call TRBJ2-7; 7 bases are shared with TRBD1. Germline V gene sequence: CDR1 SGHRS, CDR2 YFSETQ. V lost 0 bases and J lost 3; bases outside the gene matches: 6. The CDR3 totals 15 residues. CDR3 region: CASSLDRGPIYEQYF. CDR3 coding DNA: TGCGCCAGCAGCTTGGACAGGGGCCCCATCTACGAGCAGTACTTC.

The chain uses TRBV6-5 and TRBJ1-1; no definite D call. Per the germline V gene, CDR1 is MNHEY and CDR2 is SVGAGI. The CDR3 spans 14 residues. V was shortened by 6 bases and J by 3 bases, with 14 bases between the two germline ends. The CDR3 DNA reads as TGTGCCAGCAGCTCTAGTGAAGGGCACACTGAAGCTTTCTTT. Translating gives CASSSSEGHTEAFF.

This clone was found a few times. The chain is built from TRBV19 and TRBJ1-2; possible D gene TRBD1, 5 bases. Looked up from germline, CDR1 is LNHDA and CDR2 is SQIVND (reference sequence). With 3 bases removed from V and 8 bases from J, the gap between germline ends came to 13 bases. The CDR3 covers 13 residues. This CDR3 is CASSITGDRGYTF. DNA for the CDR3: TGTGCCAGTAGTATCACGGGGGACCGGGGCTACACCTTC.

This chain links TRBV29-1 with TRBJ2-3, with no clear D. Germline lookup yields CDR1 SQVTM and CDR2 ANQGSEA. V was trimmed by 2 bases and J by 4 bases, leaving 1 base between them. CDR3 length: 10 residues. CDR3 coding DNA: TGCAGCGTTGAATCAGATACGCAGTATTTT. Its protein product is CSVESDTQYF.

The gene calls are TRBV7-8 and TRBJ1-1, with D possibly TRBD1 on 6 matching bases. The CDR3 length is 16 residues. In germline, CDR1 is SGHVS, CDR2 FQNEAQ. Trimming removed 5 bases at V and 2 bases at J, with 18 bases between. The CDR3 protein is CASSPGSQGRNTEAFF. CDR3 coding DNA: TGTGCCAGCAGCCCCGGGTCACAGGGCCGAAACACTGAAGCTTTCTTT.

The V gene is TRBV6-5, the J gene TRBJ2-3; the D gene is possibly TRBD2 (6 bases). V shed 2 bases and J shed 8 bases, with 14 bases lying between them. The CDR3 has 14 amino acids. Germline lookup yields CDR1 MNHEY and CDR2 SVGAGI. As DNA, the CDR3 is TGTGCCAGCAGTTACCGGGAGAGTATCGCTACGCAGTATTTT. Protein product: CASSYRESIATQYF.